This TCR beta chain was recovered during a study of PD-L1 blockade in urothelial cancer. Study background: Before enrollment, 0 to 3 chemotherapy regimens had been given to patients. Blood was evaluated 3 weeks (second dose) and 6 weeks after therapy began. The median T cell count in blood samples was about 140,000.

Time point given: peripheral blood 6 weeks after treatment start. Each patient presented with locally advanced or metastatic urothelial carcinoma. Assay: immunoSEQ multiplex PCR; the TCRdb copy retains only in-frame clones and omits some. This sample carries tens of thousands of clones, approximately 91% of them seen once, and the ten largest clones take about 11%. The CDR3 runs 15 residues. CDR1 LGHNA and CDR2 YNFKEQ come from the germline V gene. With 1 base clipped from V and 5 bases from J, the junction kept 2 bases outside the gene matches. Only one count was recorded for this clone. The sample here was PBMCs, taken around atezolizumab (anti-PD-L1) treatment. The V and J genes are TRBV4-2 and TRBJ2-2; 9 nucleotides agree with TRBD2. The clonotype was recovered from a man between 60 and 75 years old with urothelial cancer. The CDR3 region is CASSQGLAETGELFF. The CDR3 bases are TGTGCCAGCAGCCAAGGACTAGCGGAAACCGGGGAGCTGTTTTTT.